This T cell receptor (beta chain) is drawn from a study of beta chain features in type 1 diabetes. Across the whole study: Similarity in age, gender and cell yields was seen between patients and healthy donors. Study conclusions and caveats: Naive, central memory and Treg TCRB repertoires seemed to resemble each other more closely in patients than they did in healthy donors. VDJ junctions in type 1 diabetes patients carried more deletions and fewer insertions. A definitive answer on HLA type influencing TCRB rearrangement was not reached here.

Investigators reverse transcribed all isolated RNA, so they sequenced expressed TCRB transcripts. Profiled with immunoSEQ multiplex PCR; TCRdb holds only in-frame clones, not every one. The sample holds 300,000 or so clones; roughly 8% are singletons and the top ten take approximately 0.44%. CDR1 SGHRS and CDR2 YFSETQ come from the germline V gene. This CDR3 has 15 residues. The ends lost 1 base at V and 6 bases at J; junction bases unmatched: 8. A few counts support this clone. Its antigen is unidentified. This receptor was identified in a woman aged 18-30 years in good health. Sample: central memory CD4+ T cells from blood. V gene TRBV5-1 combines with J gene TRBJ1-1; 8 bases map to TRBD1. This CDR3 is CASSLTGGHGAEAFF. DNA for the CDR3: TGCGCCAGCAGCTTGACAGGGGGTCATGGGGCTGAAGCTTTCTTT.